The 22 T cell receptor beta chains in this list originate from one sample, sequenced in a study of cytomegalovirus exposure and HLA in healthy donors. Vbeta (60) and Jbeta (13) primers were used in the PCR. TCRdb's table, derived via immunoSEQ multiplex PCR, lists solely in-frame clones and lacks some. Seen here are some 180,000 clones, over 75% observed once, and the top ten hold roughly 3%. Sequencing input: PBMCs. These receptors were obtained from a woman in her thirties in good health and CMV-seronegative.

The chain carries TRBV28 and TRBJ1-2, with TRBD1 matching 8 bases. Trimming at V came to 3 bases and at J to 4 bases, leaving 4 bases not matched to a gene. CDR3 size: 14 residues. CDR1 MDHEN and CDR2 SYDVKM come from the germline V gene. The CDR3 DNA reads TGTGCCAGCAGTTTGACAGGGGAAGGCTATGGCTACACCTTC. Its translation: CASSLTGEGYGYTF.

This chain joins TRBV7-2 and TRBJ1-6; D is unclear. Trimming took off 0 bases at V and 11 bases at J, with 14 bases between the two ends. The CDR3 has 15 amino acids. Per the germline V gene, CDR1 is SGHTA and CDR2 is FQGNSA. As DNA, the CDR3 is TGTGCCAGCAGCTTAGCGTCGGGGTACGTAGCACCCCTCCACTTT. Translated, it gives CASSLASGYVAPLHF.

The chain joins TRBV11-2 to TRBJ2-3, with D perhaps TRBD2 (7 bases). With 1 base removed from V and 7 bases from J, the gap between germline ends came to 15 bases. This CDR3 spans 15 amino acids. Germline CDR1 SGHAT, CDR2 FQNNGV. The CDR3 is CASSLGWGGTNTQYF. As DNA, the CDR3 is TGTGCCAGCAGCTTAGGTTGGGGGGGCACGAATACGCAGTATTTT.

V is TRBV14 and J is TRBJ2-2; D is uncertain. Trimming removed 4 bases from V and 0 bases from J, with 9 bases in between. Germline assignment: CDR1 SGHDN and CDR2 FVKESK. The CDR3 contains 15 residues. The CDR3 loop reads CASSLFFPNTGELFF. The DNA for the CDR3 is TGTGCCAGCAGCCTATTCTTCCCGAACACCGGGGAGCTGTTTTTT.

V is TRBV19 and J is TRBJ1-1; a weak D match, TRBD1 (5 bases). Germline-derived CDR1 and CDR2 are LNHDA and SQIVND (reference sequence). The CDR3 sequence is 16 residues long. V was pared by 0 bases and J by 3 bases, with 14 bases between. The CDR3 nucleotides read TGTGCCAGTAGTATAGATCAGGGATGGAGGGACACTGAAGCTTTCTTT. Residues: CASSIDQGWRDTEAFF.

The genes are TRBV18 and TRBJ1-1; tentatively, D is TRBD1 (6 bases). Trimming took 2 bases from V and 2 from J, leaving 12 bases between them. Germline V gene data show CDR1 as KGHSH and CDR2 as LQKENI. The CDR3 is 15 residues long. The CDR3 bases are TGTGCCAGCTCACCAGGACAGTCCGGCAACACTGAAGCTTTCTTT. Its translation is CASSPGQSGNTEAFF.

V gene TRBV7-8 combines with J gene TRBJ1-1, with D hard to call. The CDR3 contains 13 residues. Germline V lookup: CDR1 SGHVS, CDR2 FQNEAQ. Trimming shortened V by 1 base and J by 11 bases, and 14 bases separated the two germline ends. CDR3 DNA: TGTGCCAGCAGCTTAGTGACCCAGGAAAGGGCTTTCTTT. It translates to CASSLVTQERAFF.

V usage is TRBV5-1 and J usage is TRBJ1-1; D is perhaps TRBD1 (5 bases). Per germline, CDR1 SGHRS and CDR2 YFSETQ. Between the trimmed V and J ends, which lost 1 base and 7 bases, there was a span of 14 bases. The CDR3 has 14 amino acids. CDR3 DNA sequence: TGCGCCAGCAGCTTGATAGGGGCCGGTCTTGAAGCTTTCTTT. Residues: CASSLIGAGLEAFF.

The gene calls are TRBV18 and TRBJ1-1; D is unresolved. This CDR3 region has 14 residues. Germline V CDR1 and CDR2: KGHSH, LQKENI. V dropped 4 bases and J dropped 3 bases, with 12 bases sitting between them. The CDR3 region has the DNA TGTGCCAGCTCACTTGTAACGGGGTACACTGAAGCTTTCTTT. Protein sequence: CASSLVTGYTEAFF.

This clone has a single count. A read error is likely, as this CDR3 ends without the conserved phenylalanine or tryptophan. This sequence joins TRBV12-5 and TRBJ1-5, with TRBD1 matching 8 bases. The V gene end was trimmed by 6 bases and the J gene end by 1 base; junction bases not matched to a gene: 5. This CDR3 has 15 amino acids. Germline V gene lookup returns CDR1 LGHNT and CDR2 FRNRAP. The CDR3 nucleotides read TGTGCTAGTGGCTCGGACAGGGAAAGCAATCAGCCCCAGCATTCT. It is translated as CASGSDRESNQPQHS.

The gene calls are TRBV30 and TRBJ2-5; TRBD2 matches at 7 bases. The V gene's germline CDR1 is GTSNPN and CDR2 SVGIG (reference sequence). V lost 4 bases to trimming and J lost 5 bases; unmatched junction nucleotides: 7. CDR3 size: 13 residues. CDR3 loop: CAWKLPGGETQYF. The CDR3 nucleotides read TGTGCCTGGAAACTACCCGGGGGGGAGACCCAGTACTTC.

This sequence joins TRBV10-2 and TRBJ1-3; no clear D gene. The germline V and J ends were trimmed by 6 bases and 2 bases, with 5 bases remaining between them. This CDR3 is 12 amino acids long. Germline values: CDR1 WSHSY, CDR2 SAAADI. The CDR3 DNA follows: TGCGCCAGCAGGCCTACTGGAAACACCATATATTTT. It codes for CASRPTGNTIYF.

This clone was seen a few times. The chain uses TRBV5-4 and TRBJ2-2, with D uncertain. This CDR3 contains 14 residues. CDR1 is SGHNT and CDR2 is YYREEE in the germline V gene (reference sequence). The V gene lost 4 bases and the J gene lost 8 bases, with 15 bases spanning the gap. CDR3 protein: CASSLNPIVGELFF. DNA of the CDR3: TGTGCCAGCAGCCTAAATCCGATCGTTGGGGAGCTGTTTTTT.

The J gene is TRBJ2-1, the V gene TRBV6-5, with a weak D call TRBD1 (7 bases). CDR1 MNHEY and CDR2 SVGAGI come from the germline V gene. There are 15 residues in the CDR3. Trimming left V 10 bases short and J 7 bases short, with 23 bases between. The CDR3: CATTQDREDDNEQFF. In nucleotides, the CDR3 is TGTGCCACCACCCAAGACAGGGAGGATGATAATGAGCAGTTCTTC.

V gene TRBV4-1 combines with J gene TRBJ1-2; D not resolved. The CDR3 spans 14 residues. Germline V lookup: CDR1 MGHRA, CDR2 YSYEKL. Trimming removed 2 bases at V and 4 bases at J, with 11 bases between. The CDR3 DNA reads as TGCGCCAGCAGCCAAATAGGGAGCGGCTATGGCTACACCTTC. Amino acids: CASSQIGSGYGYTF.

Here the CDR3 DNA reads TGTGCCAGCACCTACTCTGGGGCCAACGTCCTGACTTTC. As protein: CASTYSGANVLTF. The chain employs TRBV27 and TRBJ2-6; no reliable D call. V was shortened by 7 bases and J by 0 bases, with 4 bases between the two germline ends. The CDR3 is 13 amino acids. The germline CDR1 and CDR2 sequences are MNHEY and SMNVEV (reference sequence). Filled out from reference TRBV27 and TRBJ2-6, the complete variable domain reads EAQVTQNPRYLITVTGKKLTVTCSQNMNHEYMSWYRQDPGLGLRQIYYSMNVEVTDKGDVPEGYKVSRKEKRNFPLILESPSPNQTSLYFCASTYSGANVLTFGAGSRLTVL.

This clone was found a few times. The chain links TRBV13 to TRBJ2-2; 13 bases fit TRBD2. V trimming: 5 bases; J trimming: 6 bases; junction bases outside the gene matches: 12. Germline V gene sequence: CDR1 PRHDT, CDR2 FYEKMQ (reference sequence). CDR3 size: 18 residues. CDR3 region: CASSPWGTSGTSSGELFF. CDR3 coding DNA: TGTGCCAGCAGCCCATGGGGGACTAGCGGGACGAGTTCCGGGGAGCTGTTTTTT.

The rearrangement links TRBV28 to TRBJ1-2, with TRBD1 matching over 9 bases. CDR1 MDHEN and CDR2 SYDVKM come from the germline V gene. CDR3 length equals 16 residues. The trim removed 4 bases at V and 8 bases at J, leaving 14 bases unmatched. The CDR3 coding sequence is TGTGCCAGCAGTTCGCCAACTGAGACAGGGGGAGGAGGCTACACCTTC. Translation gives CASSSPTETGGGGYTF.

V gene TRBV4-1 combines with J gene TRBJ2-1; D is perhaps TRBD2 (6 bases). There are 15 residues in the CDR3. V lost 6 bases, J lost 5 bases, and 17 bases lay in between. CDR1 and CDR2 from the germline V gene are MGHRA and YSYEKL. CDR3 DNA sequence: TGCGCCAGCAGTCTTCGGGAGTTGCTTCACAATGAGCAGTTCTTC. Residues: CASSLRELLHNEQFF.

CDR3 region: CASSYWPGLEQYF. In DNA, the CDR3 is TGTGCCAGCAGTTACTGGCCCGGACTCGAGCAGTACTTC. This chain uses TRBV6-6 with TRBJ2-7; the D gene is possibly TRBD2 (5 bases). CDR1 and CDR2 from the germline V gene are MNHNY and SVGAGI (reference sequence). The CDR3 runs 13 residues. Trimming stripped 1 base from V and 6 bases from J, with 10 bases between.

The chain uses TRBV6-5 and TRBJ2-7, with D hard to call. The CDR3 runs to 13 residues. The germline V and J ends were trimmed by 0 bases and 1 base, with 4 bases remaining between them. CDR1 MNHEY and CDR2 SVGAGI come from the germline V gene. CDR3: CASSYSESYEQYF. In DNA form, the CDR3 reads TGTGCCAGCAGTTACTCAGAGTCCTACGAGCAGTACTTC.

The J gene is TRBJ2-2, the V gene TRBV18, with 8 positions matching TRBD2. Per the germline V gene, CDR1 is KGHSH and CDR2 is LQKENI. Trimming took 5 bases from V and 3 from J; bases not matched to a gene: 5. The CDR3 runs to 15 residues. CDR3 region: CASSGLREDTGELFF. In DNA, the CDR3 is TGTGCCAGCTCAGGTTTGCGGGAGGACACCGGGGAGCTGTTTTTT.